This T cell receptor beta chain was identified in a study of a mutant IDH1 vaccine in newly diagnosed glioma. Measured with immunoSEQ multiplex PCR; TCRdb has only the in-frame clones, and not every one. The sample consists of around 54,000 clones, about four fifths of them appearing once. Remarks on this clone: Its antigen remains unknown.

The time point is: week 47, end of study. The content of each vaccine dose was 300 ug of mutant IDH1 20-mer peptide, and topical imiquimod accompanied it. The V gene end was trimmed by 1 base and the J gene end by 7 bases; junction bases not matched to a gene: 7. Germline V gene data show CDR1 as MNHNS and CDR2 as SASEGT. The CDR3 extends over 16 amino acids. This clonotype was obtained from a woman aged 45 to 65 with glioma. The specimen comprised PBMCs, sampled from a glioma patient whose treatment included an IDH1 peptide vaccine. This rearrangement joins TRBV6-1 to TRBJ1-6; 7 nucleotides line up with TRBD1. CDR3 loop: CASSEVLGGRNSPLHF. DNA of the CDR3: TGTGCCAGCAGTGAAGTATTAGGGGGCCGAAATTCACCCCTCCACTTT.